The 26 T cell receptor beta chains below come from one sample, sequenced in a study of T cell responses to AZD1222 COVID-19 vaccine. This table comes from immunoSEQ multiplex PCR, and its TCRdb copy is limited to in-frame clones, with some not included. The repertoire holds about 78,000 clones, over 75% seen once, with approximately 4.8% in the top ten. The sample consisted of peripheral blood, taken on day 0 of MenACWY control vaccination. All receptors come from an adult in good health.

This chain uses TRBV7-2 with TRBJ2-1; D is uncertain. Germline values: CDR1 SGHTA, CDR2 FQGNSA. This CDR3 spans 16 amino acids. Trimming took 4 bases from V and 1 from J, leaving 14 bases between them. The DNA for the CDR3 is TGTGCCAGCAGCTCATTAACTGCGATTTCCTACAATGAGCAGTTCTTC. This codes for CASSSLTAISYNEQFF.

The chain joins TRBV9 to TRBJ2-6; D perhaps matches TRBD2 (7 bases). Germline CDR1 is SGDLS and CDR2 is YYNGEE. The CDR3 spans 19 residues. The V end lost 2 bases, the J end lost 0 bases, and 18 bases lay between the germline ends. The CDR3 is CASSVRSGGASSGANVLTF. The CDR3 DNA reads as TGTGCCAGCAGCGTCCGCAGTGGGGGGGCGAGCTCTGGGGCCAACGTCCTGACTTTC.

The chain has TRBV6-1 and TRBJ1-2; D might be TRBD1 (5 bases). CDR3 length equals 14 residues. Trimming took 3 bases from V and 7 from J, leaving 15 bases between them. Looked up from germline, CDR1 is MNHNS and CDR2 is SASEGT. The CDR3 nucleotides read TGTGCCAGCAGTGATTTCAGGGTTCAGGCTGGCTACACCTTC. Its protein is CASSDFRVQAGYTF.

The chain employs TRBV4-1 and TRBJ1-6; D may be TRBD1 (5 bases). The CDR3 runs to 16 residues. Germline CDR1 is MGHRA and CDR2 is YSYEKL. Trimming took off 1 base at V and 0 bases at J, with 7 bases between the two ends. The CDR3 DNA sequence: TGCGCCAGCAGCCAAGGAGACAGCTCCTATAATTCACCCCTCCACTTT. It translates to CASSQGDSSYNSPLHF.

The chain is built from TRBV11-2 and TRBJ2-1; no clear D. Germline V gene data show CDR1 as SGHAT and CDR2 as FQNNGV. This CDR3 contains 13 residues. V was clipped by 5 bases and J by 12 bases, with 17 bases between them. CDR3: CASSPSGGLTQFF. The CDR3 DNA follows: TGTGCCAGCAGCCCTAGTGGTGGGCTAACGCAGTTCTTC.

This clone was seen a handful of times. The V gene is TRBV5-4, the J gene TRBJ1-3; D perhaps matches TRBD1 (6 bases). The ends were cut back, 3 bases at V and 9 bases at J, with 10 bases in the middle. This CDR3 has 12 amino acids. Germline lookup yields CDR1 SGHNT and CDR2 YYREEE (reference sequence). Here the CDR3 reads CASSSEGGTIYF. CDR3 nucleotides: TGTGCCAGCAGCTCGGAAGGGGGCACCATATATTTT.

V is TRBV19 and J is TRBJ1-2; no firm D call. This CDR3 is 11 amino acids long. From germline, CDR1 is LNHDA and CDR2 SQIVND (reference sequence). The germline V and J ends were trimmed by 5 bases and 2 bases, with 3 bases remaining between them. The CDR3 DNA sequence: TGTGCCAGTAGTCCCAACTATGGCTACACCTTC. Protein: CASSPNYGYTF.

V and J are TRBV5-1 and TRBJ1-6; D is unclear. V shed 0 bases and J shed 0 bases, with 7 bases lying between them. The CDR3 has 16 residues. The germline V gene has CDR1 SGHRS and CDR2 YFSETQ. The CDR3 here is CASSLGGNSYNSPLHF. CDR3 bases: TGCGCCAGCAGCTTGGGAGGGAACTCCTATAATTCACCCCTCCACTTT.

The chain employs TRBV28 and TRBJ1-3; TRBD1 matches 7 bases. V gave up 7 bases and J gave up 4 bases; unmatched junction bases: 10. The CDR3 has 15 residues. CDR1 is MDHEN, CDR2 SYDVKM, per germline. CDR3 region: CASTGDRSTGNTIYF. The CDR3 DNA sequence: TGTGCCAGCACCGGGGACAGATCCACAGGAAACACCATATATTTT.

The chain carries TRBV7-9 and TRBJ1-1, with TRBD1 matching 8 bases. Trimming cost V 5 bases and J 0 bases; bases outside gene matches: 8. Per germline, CDR1 SEHNR and CDR2 FQNEAQ (reference sequence). The CDR3 has 16 residues. The CDR3 DNA sequence: TGTGCCAGCAGCCCTATGAGGACAGGGATGAACACTGAAGCTTTCTTT. As protein: CASSPMRTGMNTEAFF.

This rearrangement joins TRBV5-4 to TRBJ1-1; weak D call: TRBD1 (5 bases). The V end lost 1 base, the J end lost 3 bases, and 10 bases lay between the germline ends. This CDR3 has 14 amino acids. Germline V gene lookup returns CDR1 SGHNT and CDR2 YYREEE (reference sequence). The CDR3: CASSLSSRDTEAFF. CDR3 nucleotides: TGTGCCAGCAGCTTGTCCAGCAGGGACACTGAAGCTTTCTTT.

The chain joins TRBV20-1 to TRBJ2-3; D is unclear. The CDR3 spans 9 residues. Trimming left V 5 bases short and J 9 bases short, with 6 bases between. Germline V gene sequence: CDR1 DFQATT, CDR2 SNEGSKA (reference sequence). The CDR3 DNA follows: TGCAGTGCTGGTCCGACGCAGTATTTT. Its protein is CSAGPTQYF.

The chain combines TRBV6-2 or TRBV6-3 with TRBJ2-1; D is unclear. Germline loops: CDR1 MNHEY, CDR2 SVGEGT. The germline V and J ends were trimmed by 6 bases and 9 bases, with 15 bases remaining between them. This CDR3 is built from 13 residues. CDR3 sequence: CASSSQPGSEQFF. In DNA form, the CDR3 reads TGTGCCAGCAGCTCCCAGCCCGGTAGTGAGCAGTTCTTC.

The gene calls are TRBV6-1 and TRBJ2-5, with 9 bases aligning to TRBD2. Germline values: CDR1 MNHNS, CDR2 SASEGT. J lost 5 bases, V lost 2 bases, and 12 bases had no gene match. This CDR3 has 17 amino acids. The CDR3 coding sequence is TGTGCCAGCAGTGAAATCAATAGCGGGGGTTTCAGGGAGACCCAGTACTTC. As protein: CASSEINSGGFRETQYF.

V usage is TRBV10-3 and J usage is TRBJ2-3; TRBD2 aligns across 9 bases. The germline V gene has CDR1 ENHRY and CDR2 SYGVKD. The J segment lost 4 bases and the V segment lost 6 bases, leaving 8 bases of the junction unmatched. This CDR3 region has 15 residues. CDR3: CAIRSGGMGSDTQYF. The CDR3 region has the DNA TGTGCCATCAGAAGCGGGGGGATGGGTTCAGATACGCAGTATTTT.

V is TRBV29-1 and J is TRBJ2-7; possible D gene TRBD1, 7 bases. The CDR3 runs 12 residues. Germline V lookup: CDR1 SQVTM, CDR2 ANQGSEA. V was cut by 6 bases and J by 7 bases, with 16 bases left in between. CDR3 protein: CSVQGLTREQYF. The CDR3, as DNA: TGCAGCGTACAGGGGTTGACTAGGGAGCAGTACTTC.

V usage is TRBV4-3 and J usage is TRBJ2-7, with 10 bases identical to TRBD2. The germline V gene encodes CDR1 LGHNA and CDR2 YSLEER. Trimming removed 0 bases from V and 2 bases from J; junction bases left unmatched: 7. The CDR3 loop spans 17 amino acids. The CDR3 here is CASSQELAGALAYEQYF. The CDR3 region has the DNA TGCGCCAGCAGCCAAGAGCTAGCGGGGGCCCTTGCCTACGAGCAGTACTTC.

The chain has TRBV5-1 and TRBJ1-1; D remains ambiguous. V was pared by 0 bases and J by 4 bases, with 16 bases between. The CDR3 totals 16 residues. Per germline, CDR1 SGHRS and CDR2 YFSETQ. This CDR3 reads CASSLESSVGGTEAFF. The CDR3 nucleotides are TGCGCCAGCAGCTTGGAATCATCGGTGGGTGGCACTGAAGCTTTCTTT.

This clone was observed a single time. The chain is built from TRBV4-1 and TRBJ1-4; 9 positions match TRBD1. CDR3 length equals 15 residues. Germline-derived CDR1 and CDR2 are MGHRA and YSYEKL. V lost 3 bases to trimming and J lost 6 bases; unmatched junction nucleotides: 5. The CDR3 DNA sequence: TGCGCCAGCAGCCACCCGGGACAGGGATATGAAAAACTGTTTTTT. This codes for CASSHPGQGYEKLFF.

CDR3 DNA: TGCGCCAGCAGTACCGCAGGGACTGGAACTGAAGCTTTCTTT. This translates into CASSTAGTGTEAFF. The chain recombines TRBV5-1 with TRBJ1-1; weak D call: TRBD1 (5 bases). V was pared by 5 bases and J by 5 bases, with 16 bases between. The CDR3 is 14 amino acids. Germline-derived CDR1 and CDR2 are SGHRS and YFSETQ.

Turning to this clone: The DNA is omitted, as the CDR3 cannot be located on it reliably, and the CDR3 follows TCRdb's listing. V is TRBV7-8 and J is TRBJ1-1; the table's D call TRBD1 went unverified against the DNA. The length of the CDR3 is 11 amino acids, counting both ends. The germline gives CDR1 SGHVS, CDR2 FQNEAQ. The CDR3 loop is CASSVGQGASF.

This chain links TRBV14 with TRBJ2-7; D is perhaps TRBD1 (5 bases). The V end lost 4 bases, the J end lost 3 bases, and 10 bases lay between the germline ends. Germline CDR1 and CDR2: SGHDN and FVKESK. This CDR3 comprises 13 residues. CDR3 sequence: CASSRQGYYEQYF. The CDR3 nucleotides read TGTGCCAGCAGCCGGCAGGGTTACTACGAGCAGTACTTC.

The rearrangement uses TRBV15 and TRBJ2-7; D not resolved. Germline-derived CDR1 and CDR2 are LNHNV and YYDKDF (reference sequence). The CDR3 consists of 15 residues. The V and J ends lost 0 bases and 5 bases respectively, with 14 bases between them. The CDR3 DNA is TGTGCCACCAGCAGAGAGCTGACAATCGGAAACGAGCAGTACTTC. It encodes CATSRELTIGNEQYF.

V usage is TRBV6-5 and J usage is TRBJ1-6, with TRBD1 matching over 11 bases. The CDR3 spans 16 residues. V lost 4 bases and J lost 7; bases outside the gene matches: 6. Per the germline V gene, CDR1 is MNHEY and CDR2 is SVGAGI. The CDR3 bases are TGTGCCAGCAGTTTTATGCGGACAGGGGGCAATTCACCCCTCCACTTT. Translation gives CASSFMRTGGNSPLHF.

The chain employs TRBV14 and TRBJ1-2; possible D gene TRBD1, 6 bases. The CDR3 sequence is 13 residues long. V was cut by 1 base and J by 7 bases, with 10 bases left in between. Germline lookup yields CDR1 SGHDN and CDR2 FVKESK. CDR3 in amino acids: CASSQARGAGYTF. CDR3 coding DNA: TGTGCCAGCAGCCAAGCTCGGGGGGCTGGCTACACCTTC.

The chain links TRBV19 to TRBJ2-6; tentative D call: TRBD1 (7 bases). CDR1 and CDR2 (germline): LNHDA, SQIVND (reference sequence). CDR3 size: 15 residues. Deletions cut 6 bases from V and 2 bases from J, with 11 bases between. CDR3 sequence reads: CASSQGGTGANVLTF. For the CDR3, the DNA is TGTGCCAGTAGCCAGGGGGGCACTGGGGCCAACGTCCTGACTTTC.